This entry features one T cell receptor (beta chain) sequence. The data were obtained in a study of blood T cell repertoires in COVID-19. Study summary: Sample material is recorded as cDNA or gDNA derived from T cells, B-cell-depleted T cells, or PBMCs.

Assay used: immunoSEQ multiplex PCR; TCRdb lists only in-frame clones, some missing. The sample has a few hundred thousand clones, over 75% seen once. V was shortened by 4 bases and J by 1 base, with 13 bases between the two germline ends. The CDR3 spans 15 residues. Germline values: CDR1 SGHKS, CDR2 YYEKEE (reference sequence). Across about 22 US areas, participants ranged in age from roughly 18 to 89 years. This receptor was identified in a man aged 40-49 years who had recovered from COVID-19. The chain links TRBV5-5 to TRBJ2-3; D is unclear. Sequencing used PBMCs or T cells enriched from blood (not recorded which). In nucleotides, the CDR3 is TGTGCCAGCAGCCCCAGCTCCCGGGGCACAGATACGCAGTATTTT. It translates to CASSPSSRGTDTQYF.